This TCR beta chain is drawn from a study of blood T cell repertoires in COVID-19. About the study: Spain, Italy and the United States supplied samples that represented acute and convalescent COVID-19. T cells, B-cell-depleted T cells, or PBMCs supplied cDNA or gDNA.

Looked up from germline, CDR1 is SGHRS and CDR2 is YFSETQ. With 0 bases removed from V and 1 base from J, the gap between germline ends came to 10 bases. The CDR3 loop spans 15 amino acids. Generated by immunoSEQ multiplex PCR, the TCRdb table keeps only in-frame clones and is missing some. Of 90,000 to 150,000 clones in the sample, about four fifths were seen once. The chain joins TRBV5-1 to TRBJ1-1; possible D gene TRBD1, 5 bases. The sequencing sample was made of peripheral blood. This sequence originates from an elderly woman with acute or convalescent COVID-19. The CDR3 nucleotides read TGCGCCAGCAGCTTGGACAGGCCCGCGAACACTGAAGCTTTCTTT. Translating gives CASSLDRPANTEAFF.